This entry describes one TCR beta chain. The antigen remains undetermined. TCRdb's copy holds only in-frame clones and misses some; the assay was immunoSEQ multiplex PCR. Of tens of thousands of clones in the sample, approximately 78% are singletons; the top ten hold over 1%. These data come from a study of T cells in narcolepsy. Study results and caveats: Autoreactive clonotypes reportedly recurred in blood of same and different patients, not controls. Some memory CD4+ repertoires had no autoreactive clone sequences.

Specimen: CD45RA- memory CD4+ T cells from PBMCs. The origin of this receptor is a human donor with narcolepsy.

The CDR3 loop reads CSVRTGILSGANVLTF. The CDR3 nucleotides are TGCAGCGTCCGGACAGGGATCCTATCTGGGGCCAACGTCCTGACTTTC. The V and J genes are TRBV29-1 and TRBJ2-6, with TRBD1 matching 8 bases. Germline CDR1 SQVTM, CDR2 ANQGSEA. CDR3 size: 16 residues. The V and J ends lost 6 bases and 1 base, in that order; junction bases with no gene match: 8.